The rows below give T cell receptor beta chains drawn from one sample of a study of graft-versus-host responses after intestinal transplantation. TCRdb's copy holds only in-frame clones and misses some; the assay was immunoSEQ multiplex PCR. Here the sample spans about 25,000 clones, roughly 95% being singletons. The material sequenced was PBMCs, taken 156 days after intestinal transplant. The receptors stem from a human patient who received an intestinal transplant, so some T cells may come from the graft donor. Each CDR3 is given with its conserved first and last residue. Each record gives: clone size, V gene, D gene, J gene, CDR3 DNA, CDR3 protein. A D gene is named only where the DNA matches it firmly. Clone size, where shown, is once, few, many, or a class for clones that have expanded.

once	TRBV27	TRBD1	TRBJ2-7	TGTGCCAGCAGTTCCATACAGGGGCGAAGGGTCTACGAGCAGTACTTC	CASSSIQGRRVYEQYF
-	TRBV6-5	-	TRBJ2-2	TGTGCCAGCAGTTCTCGGACCGGATATGGCGGGGAGCTGTTTTTT	CASSSRTGYGGELFF
-	TRBV2	-	TRBJ1-2	TGTGCCAGCAGTGAGGGGGAAGAGGACTTCAATGGCTACACCTTC	CASSEGEEDFNGYTF
-	TRBV5-1	-	TRBJ2-4	TGCGCCAGCAGACCCACAGTAGCGGTAGCCAAAAACATTCAGTACTTC	CASRPTVAVAKNIQYF
-	TRBV7-9	TRBD2	TRBJ2-7	TGTGCCAGCAGCTTAGTCAGCGGGGAGCATCCCTACGAGCAGTACTTC	CASSLVSGEHPYEQYF
-	TRBV7-2	TRBD1	TRBJ1-4	TGTGCCAGCACCGAAGGGGGCGGGGAGGGTGAAAAACTGTTTTTT	CASTEGGGEGEKLFF
-	TRBV5-6	-	TRBJ2-5	TGTGCCAGCAGCTTCAGGGAAGAGACCCAGTACTTC	CASSFREETQYF
once	TRBV6-5	TRBD1	TRBJ1-6	TGTGCCAGCAGTTACTCCGGGACAGGGGTTAATTCACCCCTCCACTTT	CASSYSGTGVNSPLHF
-	TRBV7-9	-	TRBJ2-6	TGTGCCAGCAGCTTAATGGTCGGCGGGGCCAACGTCCTGACTTTC	CASSLMVGGANVLTF
-	TRBV11-2	-	TRBJ2-1	TGTGCCAGCAGCTCAATAACCCGTGGGGAGCAGTTCTTC	CASSSITRGEQFF
-	TRBV6-5	-	TRBJ1-4	TGTGCCAGCAGTTACGGTGAAAAACTGTTTTTT	CASSYGEKLFF
-	TRBV27	TRBD2	TRBJ2-5	TGTGCCAGCAGTCCATGGGCGGGAGAGAGTTTGAGGCAAGAGACCCAGTACTTC	CASSPWAGESLRQETQYF
-	TRBV4-3	-	TRBJ2-5	TGCGCCAGCAGCCAAGTCATAGGGCGGGAGACCCAGTACTTC	CASSQVIGRETQYF
-	TRBV7-2	-	TRBJ1-2	TGTGCCAGCAGCTCCAGCGCCGGACCCTGGGGAATGGGTAACTATGGCTACACCTTC	CASSSSAGPWGMGNYGYTF
-	TRBV27	TRBD1	TRBJ2-1	TGTGCCAGCAGGCAGGGGGCCGATGAGCAGTTCTTC	CASRQGADEQFF
-	TRBV18	-	TRBJ1-1	TGTGCCAGCTCACCTACAGGGCTTACGGACACTGAAGCTTTCTTT	CASSPTGLTDTEAFF
-	TRBV25-1	-	TRBJ2-2	TGTGCCAGCAGTGAGTGGGACACAAACACCGGGAAGCTGTTTTTT	CASSEWDTNTGKLFF
-	TRBV19	-	TRBJ1-1	TGTGCCAGTACCACGACTCGGAACACTGAAGCTTTCTTT	CASTTTRNTEAFF
-	TRBV18	-	TRBJ1-1	TGTGCCAGCTCACCTCGAAACACTGAAGCTTTCTTT	CASSPRNTEAFF
-	TRBV7-6	TRBD1	TRBJ2-7	TGTGCCAGCAGCTTAGTGAGATCAACAGGGGTCTTCTCCTACGAGCAGTACTTC	CASSLVRSTGVFSYEQYF
once	TRBV29-1	-	TRBJ1-2	TGCAGCGTAACGGGTGACACCTTC	CSVTGDTF
-	TRBV7-9	TRBD2	TRBJ2-1	TGTGCCAGCAGCTCTATCAACGGGAGGTCAAACGAGCAGTTCTTC	CASSSINGRSNEQFF
-	TRBV7-2	-	TRBJ1-5	TGTGCCAGCAGGACGGAGAATCAGCCCCAGCATTTT	CASRTENQPQHF
few	TRBV7-6	-	TRBJ2-5	TGTGCCAGCAGCTTAGCGTTCGGGGAGACCCAGTACTTC	CASSLAFGETQYF
-	TRBV6-5	TRBD2	TRBJ2-2	TGTGCCAGCAGTTACGTGGCGGGAGGAAAGACCGGGGAGCTGTTTTTT	CASSYVAGGKTGELFF